This TCR beta chain was sequenced in a study of T cell repertoires in cytomegalovirus infection. TCRdb re-called the reads through MiXCR, storing one row per CDR3 protein. The table has 650,000 to 900,000 distinct CDR3 sequences, 25% to 35% seen once. Notes on this clonotype: The antigen is unknown.

The V and J ends lost 1 base and 4 bases respectively, with 17 bases between them. Germline V lookup: CDR1 SEHNR, CDR2 FQNEAQ (reference sequence). The CDR3 loop spans 17 amino acids. The specimen comprised cultured CD8+ T cells from PBMCs, sampled from culture after CMV antigen stimulation. V usage is TRBV7-9 and J usage is TRBJ1-5, with D tentatively TRBD1 (6 bases). The source of this sequence is a human donor in good health (CMV status not recorded). Some clones in this sample may be carry-over from other donors' samples. The CDR3 DNA reads TGTGCCAGCAGCTTAGTGGGGGAAGGGACATTTAATCAGCCCCAGCATTTT. Its translation: CASSLVGEGTFNQPQHF.